The 5 T cell receptor beta chains in this list originate from one sample, sequenced in a study of technical replicates of blood from several donors. TCRdb's table, derived via immunoSEQ multiplex PCR, lists solely in-frame clones and lacks some. Of fewer than 80,000 clones in the sample, about 86% are singletons; the top ten hold about 5%. The specimen sequenced was PBMCs. The source of these receptors is a human donor in good health. Some clones in this sample may be carry-over from other donors' samples.

The gene calls are TRBV30 and TRBJ2-1; D ambiguous. The CDR3 loop spans 11 amino acids. Looked up from germline, CDR1 is GTSNPN and CDR2 is SVGIG (reference sequence). V lost 5 bases, J lost 3 bases, and 5 bases lay in between. The CDR3 protein is CAWVSYNEQFF. Written as DNA, the CDR3 is TGTGCCTGGGTCAGCTACAATGAGCAGTTCTTC.

This chain joins TRBV2 and TRBJ2-5, with a possible D match to TRBD2 (6 bases). The germline gives CDR1 SNHLY, CDR2 FYNNEI. The CDR3 is 14 amino acids. V lost 5 bases to trimming and J lost 2 bases, with 12 bases between them. CDR3 protein: CASSLSSAQETQYF. In DNA form, the CDR3 reads TGTGCCAGCAGTCTTTCTAGCGCACAAGAGACCCAGTACTTC.

Note on this clone: The sample holds other DNA sequences that translate to the same CDR3. The rearrangement joins TRBV5-6 to TRBJ2-1; 12 bases line up with TRBD2. Looked up from germline, CDR1 is SGHDT and CDR2 is YYEEEE. This CDR3 spans 15 amino acids. Losses at the gene ends were 0 bases for V and 6 bases for J; bases not matched to a gene: 1. The CDR3 reads CASSLGLAGVNEQFF. In nucleotides, the CDR3 is TGTGCCAGCAGCTTGGGACTAGCGGGAGTCAATGAGCAGTTCTTC.

This chain joins TRBV30 and TRBJ1-1; weak D call: TRBD1 (5 bases). The V end was cut by 3 bases, the J end by 4 bases, with 15 bases between. The CDR3 has 14 residues. Germline V CDR1 and CDR2: GTSNPN, SVGIG (reference sequence). The CDR3 here is CAWRGGSGFTEAFF. For the CDR3, the DNA is TGTGCCTGGAGGGGGGGATCGGGATTCACTGAAGCTTTCTTT.

The chain carries TRBV4-3 and TRBJ1-3; tentatively, D is TRBD1 (5 bases). The germline V and J ends were trimmed by 4 bases and 3 bases, with 16 bases remaining between them. The CDR3 spans 16 residues. The germline gives CDR1 LGHNA, CDR2 YSLEER. In DNA form, the CDR3 reads TGCGCCAGCAGCCTCCGGGCGGGGGAGGGTGGAAACACCATATATTTT. Its protein product is CASSLRAGEGGNTIYF.